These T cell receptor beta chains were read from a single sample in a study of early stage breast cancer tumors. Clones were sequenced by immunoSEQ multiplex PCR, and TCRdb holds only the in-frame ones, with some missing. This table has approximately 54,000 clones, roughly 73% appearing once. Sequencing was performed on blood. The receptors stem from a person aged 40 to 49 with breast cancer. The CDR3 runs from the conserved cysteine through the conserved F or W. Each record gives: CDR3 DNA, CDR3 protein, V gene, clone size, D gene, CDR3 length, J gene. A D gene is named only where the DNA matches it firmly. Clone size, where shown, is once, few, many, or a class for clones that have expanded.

cdr3_nt: TGCAGCGTTGGAACGGGGCAGGGTCCGACAGATACGCAGTATTTT
cdr3_aa: CSVGTGQGPTDTQYF
v_call: TRBV29-1
clone_size: .
d_call: .
cdr3_length: 15
j_call: TRBJ2-3

cdr3_nt: TGTGCCAGCAGGGCAGGGGGCACGGACACCGGGGAGCTGTTTTTT
cdr3_aa: CASRAGGTDTGELFF
v_call: TRBV4-2
clone_size: .
d_call: TRBD1
cdr3_length: 15
j_call: TRBJ2-2

cdr3_nt: TGCGCCAGCAGCCTCCTACAAGAGACCCAGTACTTC
cdr3_aa: CASSLLQETQYF
v_call: TRBV5-1
clone_size: .
d_call: .
cdr3_length: 12
j_call: TRBJ2-5

cdr3_nt: TGCGCCAGCAGCCGGACGGGAACTAATGAAAAACTGTTTTTT
cdr3_aa: CASSRTGTNEKLFF
v_call: TRBV4-1
clone_size: .
d_call: .
cdr3_length: 14
j_call: TRBJ1-4

cdr3_nt: TGTGCCAGCAGTTACACAGGGTCATACGAGCAGTACTTC
cdr3_aa: CASSYTGSYEQYF
v_call: TRBV6-5
clone_size: .
d_call: .
cdr3_length: 13
j_call: TRBJ2-7

cdr3_nt: TGTGCCAGCAGCATAGAATACTACGCGTACGAGCAGTACTTC
cdr3_aa: CASSIEYYAYEQYF
v_call: TRBV11-2
clone_size: .
d_call: .
cdr3_length: 14
j_call: TRBJ2-7

cdr3_nt: TGTGCCAGCAGCAAGCGGGAGGACCAAGAGACCCAGTACTTC
cdr3_aa: CASSKREDQETQYF
v_call: TRBV2
clone_size: .
d_call: TRBD2
cdr3_length: 14
j_call: TRBJ2-5

cdr3_nt: TGTGCCAGCAGCGATAGCGGGGTGGCCTACAATGAGCAGTTCTTC
cdr3_aa: CASSDSGVAYNEQFF
v_call: TRBV7-2
clone_size: .
d_call: TRBD2
cdr3_length: 15
j_call: TRBJ2-1

cdr3_nt: TGTGCCAGTAGTATCGCGGGAGGGCGGGAGACCCAGTACTTC
cdr3_aa: CASSIAGGRETQYF
v_call: TRBV19
clone_size: .
d_call: TRBD2
cdr3_length: 14
j_call: TRBJ2-5

cdr3_nt: TGTGCCAGCAGTGACCCGCGATCCGGGGCCAACGTCCTGACTTTC
cdr3_aa: CASSDPRSGANVLTF
v_call: TRBV6-4
clone_size: .
d_call: .
cdr3_length: 15
j_call: TRBJ2-6

cdr3_nt: TGTGCCAGCAGTTCCTATCTCGATACGCAGTATTTT
cdr3_aa: CASSSYLDTQYF
v_call: TRBV6-6
clone_size: .
d_call: .
cdr3_length: 12
j_call: TRBJ2-3

cdr3_nt: TGTGCCAGCTCATCAAGGGGCGGCACAGATACGCAGTATTTT
cdr3_aa: CASSSRGGTDTQYF
v_call: TRBV18
clone_size: once
d_call: .
cdr3_length: 14
j_call: TRBJ2-3

cdr3_nt: TGTGCCAGCAGCTTCACTCATGGGGCTAGCGGGAGCAGAGATACGCAGTATTTT
cdr3_aa: CASSFTHGASGSRDTQYF
v_call: TRBV9
clone_size: .
d_call: TRBD2
cdr3_length: 18
j_call: TRBJ2-3

cdr3_nt: TGTGCCAGCAGTCTCGACTTAGAGGAAACGTATTTT
cdr3_aa: CASSLDLEETYF
v_call: TRBV28
clone_size: .
d_call: .
cdr3_length: 12
j_call: TRBJ2-3

cdr3_nt: TGTGCCAGCAGCCCCCGGACAGGGGATCAGCCCCAGCATTTT
cdr3_aa: CASSPRTGDQPQHF
v_call: TRBV7-8
clone_size: .
d_call: TRBD1
cdr3_length: 14
j_call: TRBJ1-5

cdr3_nt: TGTGCCACCAGCAGCCACAGAGGGACACCCGAGGTCGAGCAGTACTTC
cdr3_aa: CATSSHRGTPEVEQYF
v_call: TRBV15
clone_size: .
d_call: .
cdr3_length: 16
j_call: TRBJ2-7

cdr3_nt: TGCGCCCCCCTACAAAGGGACAGGGGGGACACTGAAGCTTTCTTT
cdr3_aa: CAPLQRDRGDTEAFF
v_call: TRBV10-1
clone_size: few
d_call: TRBD1
cdr3_length: 15
j_call: TRBJ1-1

cdr3_nt: TGTGCCAGCAGCCTGGACTGGGGCTCTGGGGCCAACGTCCTGACTTTC
cdr3_aa: CASSLDWGSGANVLTF
v_call: TRBV5-4
clone_size: .
d_call: .
cdr3_length: 16
j_call: TRBJ2-6

cdr3_nt: TGTGCCAGCAGCGTAGGTGTTTGGACTGAAGCTTTCTTT
cdr3_aa: CASSVGVWTEAFF
v_call: TRBV9
clone_size: few
d_call: .
cdr3_length: 13
j_call: TRBJ1-1

cdr3_nt: TGCGCCAGCAGTGAGTCGGGACCGGGAGCCCCCTACGAGCAGTACTTC
cdr3_aa: CASSESGPGAPYEQYF
v_call: TRBV10-1
clone_size: few
d_call: .
cdr3_length: 16
j_call: TRBJ2-7

cdr3_nt: TGTGCCAGCAGCCGTCTGGCGGGGGAGCAGTACTTC
cdr3_aa: CASSRLAGEQYF
v_call: TRBV6-1
clone_size: .
d_call: .
cdr3_length: 12
j_call: TRBJ2-7

cdr3_nt: TGCGCCAGCAGCTTGGTGGCGGGATCGGGAGAGACCCAGTACTTC
cdr3_aa: CASSLVAGSGETQYF
v_call: TRBV5-1
clone_size: .
d_call: .
cdr3_length: 15
j_call: TRBJ2-5

cdr3_nt: TGTGCCAGCAGCTTATCCCTGGACAGTGTTTATGGCTACACCTTC
cdr3_aa: CASSLSLDSVYGYTF
v_call: TRBV11-2
clone_size: .
d_call: .
cdr3_length: 15
j_call: TRBJ1-2

cdr3_nt: TGTGCCAGCTCACCACCCGGACCTCGCACAGATACGCAGTATTTT
cdr3_aa: CASSPPGPRTDTQYF
v_call: TRBV18
clone_size: .
d_call: .
cdr3_length: 15
j_call: TRBJ2-3

cdr3_nt: TGCGCCAGCAGCCCTGCCCCGTACCAAGAGACCCAGTACTTC
cdr3_aa: CASSPAPYQETQYF
v_call: TRBV5-1
clone_size: .
d_call: .
cdr3_length: 14
j_call: TRBJ2-5

cdr3_nt: TGTGCCAGCAGCGACCGACAGGGCAGTAATGAAAAACTGTTTTTT
cdr3_aa: CASSDRQGSNEKLFF
v_call: TRBV4-2
clone_size: .
d_call: TRBD1
cdr3_length: 15
j_call: TRBJ1-4

cdr3_nt: TGTGCCAGCAGCTTGGAGCTAGCGGGTTTCACCGGGGAGCTGTTTTTT
cdr3_aa: CASSLELAGFTGELFF
v_call: TRBV5-4
clone_size: once
d_call: TRBD2
cdr3_length: 16
j_call: TRBJ2-2

cdr3_nt: TGTGCCAGCAGTTACTCGGGGAATAGCAATCAGCCCCAGCATTTT
cdr3_aa: CASSYSGNSNQPQHF
v_call: TRBV6-5
clone_size: .
d_call: .
cdr3_length: 15
j_call: TRBJ1-5

cdr3_nt: TGTGCCTGGAGTGTAGGGACAGGGAGAACAAACACCATATATTTT
cdr3_aa: CAWSVGTGRTNTIYF
v_call: TRBV30
clone_size: .
d_call: TRBD1
cdr3_length: 15
j_call: TRBJ1-3

cdr3_nt: TGTGCCAGCTCACGGAAGGCTGAGCAGTTCTTC
cdr3_aa: CASSRKAEQFF
v_call: TRBV18
clone_size: .
d_call: .
cdr3_length: 11
j_call: TRBJ2-1

cdr3_nt: TGTGCCAGCAGCTTGGCCGACACTGAAGCTTTCTTT
cdr3_aa: CASSLADTEAFF
v_call: TRBV5-1
clone_size: .
d_call: .
cdr3_length: 12
j_call: TRBJ1-1

cdr3_nt: TGTGCCAGCAGCCTTGGGACCGGGTTGGGAGAGCAGTACTTC
cdr3_aa: CASSLGTGLGEQYF
v_call: TRBV6-5
clone_size: .
d_call: .
cdr3_length: 14
j_call: TRBJ2-7

cdr3_nt: TGTGCCAGCAGCCAAGTAGCGGGAGGTCAAGAGACCCAGTACTTC
cdr3_aa: CASSQVAGGQETQYF
v_call: TRBV4-2
clone_size: .
d_call: TRBD2
cdr3_length: 15
j_call: TRBJ2-5

cdr3_nt: TGTGCCAGTAGTATCCGGGACGCGGGGGCCAACGTCCTGACTTTC
cdr3_aa: CASSIRDAGANVLTF
v_call: TRBV19
clone_size: .
d_call: .
cdr3_length: 15
j_call: TRBJ2-6

cdr3_nt: TGTGCCAGCAGTGATCACAGGGGAAACTATGGCTACACCTTC
cdr3_aa: CASSDHRGNYGYTF
v_call: TRBV2
clone_size: few
d_call: TRBD1
cdr3_length: 14
j_call: TRBJ1-2

cdr3_nt: TGTGCCAGCTCGGTCCCAAGCTCCTACAATGAGCAGTTCTTC
cdr3_aa: CASSVPSSYNEQFF
v_call: TRBV2
clone_size: .
d_call: .
cdr3_length: 14
j_call: TRBJ2-1

cdr3_nt: TGCGCCAGCAGCTCTAATTGGGGCAGCAATCAGCCCCAGCATTTT
cdr3_aa: CASSSNWGSNQPQHF
v_call: TRBV5-1
clone_size: .
d_call: .
cdr3_length: 15
j_call: TRBJ1-5

cdr3_nt: TGCAGCGTACAGGAGGGGAATGGCTACACCTTC
cdr3_aa: CSVQEGNGYTF
v_call: TRBV29-1
clone_size: .
d_call: .
cdr3_length: 11
j_call: TRBJ1-2

cdr3_nt: TGTGCCAGTAGTGACGATATGAGGACCCAGTACTTC
cdr3_aa: CASSDDMRTQYF
v_call: TRBV19
clone_size: .
d_call: .
cdr3_length: 12
j_call: TRBJ2-5